The 22 T cell receptor beta chains reported below all come from one sample, sequenced in a study of cytomegalovirus exposure and HLA in healthy donors (dated by TCRdb to about 2017). The library came from the immunoSEQ multiplex PCR assay. A mixture of 60 forward primers for TCR Vbeta segments and 13 reverse primers for TCR Jbeta segments was used in the multiplex PCR. As stored in TCRdb, this immuneACCESS dataset retains in-frame rearrangements with V and J assigned. A fraction of the clones does not appear; measured against another copy, unresolved V genes explain less than half of the discrepancy, and the remainder lacks a known reason. The sample table records 120,000 to 150,000 clones; 65% to 90% of these occur just once. The biggest ten clones account for 1.2% of the sample. Sequenced: PBMCs. All receptors derive from a female donor in good health and CMV-seronegative.

The rearrangement joins TRBV6-5 to TRBJ1-5; D may be TRBD1 (6 bases). The germline CDR1 and CDR2 sequences are MNHEY and SVGAGI. The CDR3 contains 13 residues. The V end was cut by 9 bases, the J end by 2 bases, with 11 bases between. Here the CDR3 reads CASKKGGNQPQHF. As DNA, the CDR3 is TGTGCCAGTAAAAAGGGGGGCAATCAGCCCCAGCATTTT.

Here the CDR3 reads CASSAPVVGWGYTF. In DNA form, the CDR3 reads TGTGCCAGCAGCGCCCCTGTGGTGGGCTGGGGCTACACCTTC. The rearrangement uses TRBV9 and TRBJ1-2; D ambiguous. The CDR3 runs 14 residues. Trimming removed 3 bases from V and 8 bases from J, with 17 bases in between. The germline gives CDR1 SGDLS, CDR2 YYNGEE.

The chain combines TRBV14 with TRBJ2-7, with D unresolved. This CDR3 comprises 19 residues. Trimming removed 0 bases from V and 0 bases from J, with 21 bases in between. The germline CDR1 and CDR2 sequences are SGHDN and FVKESK. CDR3 DNA sequence: TGTGCCAGCAGCCAAGATTTCCTTGACATACGGTTTAGCTCCTACGAGCAGTACTTC. As protein: CASSQDFLDIRFSSYEQYF.

The CDR3 is CASSDQDRSSYEQYF. The CDR3 DNA sequence: TGTGCCAGCAGTGACCAGGACAGGAGCTCCTACGAGCAGTACTTC. V gene TRBV6-1 combines with J gene TRBJ2-7; TRBD1 aligns across 7 bases. V shed 3 bases and J 0 bases; nucleotides not matched to a gene: 5. The germline CDR1 and CDR2 sequences are MNHNS and SASEGT. This CDR3 comprises 15 residues.

CDR3 nucleotide sequence: TGTGCCAGCAGCTTGCGGGATGTGAGGACTGAAGCTTTCTTT. Its translation is CASSLRDVRTEAFF. The chain couples TRBV11-2 to TRBJ1-1; D not certain. This CDR3 region has 14 residues. Trimming stripped 3 bases from V and 5 bases from J, with 13 bases between. Germline V gene sequence: CDR1 SGHAT, CDR2 FQNNGV.

The chain carries TRBV28 and TRBJ2-5; TRBD2 might be the D (5 bases). Trimming cost V 8 bases and J 2 bases, with 9 bases left between them. Germline values: CDR1 MDHEN, CDR2 SYDVKM. This CDR3 is built from 12 residues. The CDR3: CASEGKQETQYF. CDR3 DNA sequence: TGTGCCAGCGAGGGAAAACAAGAGACCCAGTACTTC.

The chain uses TRBV2 and TRBJ2-7, with 7 bases that match TRBD1. V lost 2 bases, J lost 7 bases, and 11 bases stayed unmatched. Germline V gene data show CDR1 as SNHLY and CDR2 as FYNNEI. The CDR3 covers 15 residues. As DNA, the CDR3 is TGTGCCAGCAGTGAATTTGGACAGGATAACTGGGAGCAGTACTTC. This translates into CASSEFGQDNWEQYF.

This clone was counted between two and nine times. The DNA of the CDR3 is TGCGCCAGCAGCCAAATAGGGACTAGCGGACAAGAGACCCAGTACTTC. This encodes CASSQIGTSGQETQYF. The gene calls are TRBV4-1 and TRBJ2-5; 11 bases align to TRBD2. J gave up 2 bases and V 2 bases, and 4 bases lay outside the gene matches. The CDR3 contains 16 residues. Germline-derived CDR1 and CDR2 are MGHRA and YSYEKL.

This clone was found once. This chain connects TRBV4-1 to TRBJ2-1; possibly TRBD1 for D (6 bases). This CDR3 spans 17 amino acids. Trimming stripped 1 base from V and 8 bases from J, with 21 bases between. CDR1 and CDR2 from the germline V gene are MGHRA and YSYEKL. The CDR3 protein is CASSQGPGQLFVDEQFF. The CDR3 bases are TGCGCCAGCAGCCAAGGGCCCGGACAGTTGTTTGTGGATGAGCAGTTCTTC.

In regard to this clone: Other nucleotide sequences in the sample specify the same CDR3. The genes are TRBV7-9 and TRBJ2-5; D gene ambiguous. Deletions cut 1 base from V and 5 bases from J, with 5 bases between. This CDR3 spans 12 amino acids. Germline CDR1 SEHNR, CDR2 FQNEAQ (reference sequence). CDR3: CASSLDRETQYF. DNA for the CDR3: TGTGCCAGCAGCTTAGATCGGGAGACCCAGTACTTC.

The sample holds a few counts of this clone. This chain links TRBV18 with TRBJ2-1, with 7 bases fitting TRBD2. The J segment lost 15 bases and the V segment lost 3 bases, leaving 5 bases of the junction unmatched. This CDR3 has 11 residues. Germline V CDR1 and CDR2: KGHSH, LQKENI. The CDR3, as DNA: TGTGCCAGCTCACCCCGGGACTACGTGTTCTTC. Translating gives CASSPRDYVFF.

The rearrangement links TRBV5-4 to TRBJ1-1; tentative D call: TRBD1 (5 bases). CDR1 and CDR2 (germline): SGHNT, YYREEE (reference sequence). Trimming shortened V by 1 base and J by 3 bases, and 10 bases separated the two germline ends. This CDR3 comprises 14 residues. CDR3 coding DNA: TGTGCCAGCAGCTTGCCCAGGGCGGACACTGAAGCTTTCTTT. Protein: CASSLPRADTEAFF.

The chain joins TRBV11-3 to TRBJ2-7; D is undetermined. The CDR3 covers 12 residues. Germline CDR1 reads SGHNT; CDR2 reads YENEEA. V dropped 3 bases and J dropped 6 bases, with 9 bases sitting between them. The CDR3 protein is CASSFLPGEQYF. The CDR3 region has the DNA TGTGCCAGCAGCTTCCTACCGGGCGAGCAGTACTTC. The full variable domain, rest sourced from reference TRBV11-3 and TRBJ2-7, is EAGVVQSPRYKIIEKKQPVAFWCNPISGHNTLYWYLQNLGQGPELLIRYENEEAVDDSQLPKDRFSAERLKGVDSTLKIQPAELGDSAVYLCASSFLPGEQYFGPGTRLTVT.

The chain carries TRBV28 and TRBJ2-1, with 10 bases lining up with TRBD2. Germline V gene lookup returns CDR1 MDHEN and CDR2 SYDVKM. CDR3 length: 16 amino acids. With 4 bases clipped from V and 8 bases from J, the junction kept 11 bases outside the gene matches. The CDR3 DNA follows: TGTGCCAGCAGTTCTACGGGTAGCGGGAGGTTGTATGAGCAGTTCTTC. Amino acids: CASSSTGSGRLYEQFF.

The V and J genes are TRBV30 and TRBJ1-2; no firm D call. Looked up from germline, CDR1 is GTSNPN and CDR2 is SVGIG (reference sequence). The CDR3 spans 12 residues. V lost 4 bases and J 6 bases, leaving 12 bases between the germline ends. The CDR3 loop reads CAWNRGMNGYTF. The CDR3 DNA follows: TGTGCCTGGAACCGGGGAATGAATGGCTACACCTTC.

This clone was seen only a few times. CDR3 protein: CASRPDYISYEQYF. The CDR3 DNA reads as TGTGCCAGCAGACCGGACTACATCTCCTACGAGCAGTACTTC. V and J are TRBV28 and TRBJ2-7; TRBD2 is a possible D gene (6 bases). Germline lookup yields CDR1 MDHEN and CDR2 SYDVKM. This CDR3 has 14 amino acids. V dropped 6 bases and J dropped 0 bases, with 12 bases sitting between them.

The chain is built from TRBV4-1 and TRBJ1-1; D might be TRBD1 (5 bases). In germline, CDR1 is MGHRA, CDR2 YSYEKL. The CDR3 has 15 residues. V dropped 4 bases and J dropped 0 bases, with 12 bases sitting between them. The CDR3 DNA follows: TGCGCCAGCAGCCCGGGGGATTCCTTGAACACTGAAGCTTTCTTT. As protein: CASSPGDSLNTEAFF.

The rearrangement uses TRBV7-6 and TRBJ1-2; 8 bases fit TRBD1. Germline loops: CDR1 SGHVS, CDR2 FNYEAQ. J was trimmed by 8 bases and V by 5 bases; bases with no gene match: 7. This CDR3 comprises 13 residues. The DNA of the CDR3 is TGTGCCAGCAGCCCGACAGGGGTCGAGGGCTACACCTTC. This translates into CASSPTGVEGYTF. The variable domain in full, with the rest retrieved from reference TRBV7-6 and TRBJ1-2, is GAGVSQSPRYKVTKRGQDVALRCDPISGHVSLYWYRQALGQGPEFLTYFNYEAQQDKSGLPNDRFSAERPEGSISTLTIQRTEQRDSAMYRCASSPTGVEGYTFGSGTRLTVV.

This sequence joins TRBV15 and TRBJ1-4, with 9 bases that match TRBD1. The trim removed 0 bases at V and 7 bases at J, leaving 6 bases unmatched. This CDR3 comprises 16 residues. Germline V gene lookup returns CDR1 LNHNV and CDR2 YYDKDF (reference sequence). CDR3 residues: CATSRDSGTGSEKLFF. The DNA of the CDR3 is TGTGCCACCAGCAGAGACTCCGGGACAGGGAGTGAAAAACTGTTTTTT.

V and J are TRBV23-1 and TRBJ1-2; 7 bases map to TRBD1. TRBV23-1 is treated as an ORF (open reading frame) with a function not yet certain. This CDR3 has 14 amino acids. The V and J ends lost 3 bases and 3 bases, in that order; junction bases with no gene match: 4. In DNA form, the CDR3 reads TGCGCCAGCAGTCAGTACGACAGGGACTATGGCTACACCTTC. Residues: CASSQYDRDYGYTF.

The gene calls are TRBV19 and TRBJ1-1, with 11 bases aligning to TRBD1. From germline, CDR1 is LNHDA and CDR2 SQIVND (reference sequence). J lost 8 bases, V lost 6 bases, and 5 bases had no gene match. The length of the CDR3 is 13 residues. CDR3 in amino acids: CASRTGQGAEAFF. The CDR3 nucleotides are TGTGCCAGTAGGACTGGACAGGGGGCCGAAGCTTTCTTT.

The rearrangement uses TRBV6-1 and TRBJ2-1; no definite D call. The CDR3 loop spans 12 amino acids. Germline loops: CDR1 MNHNS, CDR2 SASEGT. V was cut by 3 bases and J by 4 bases, with 4 bases left in between. The CDR3 is CASSDRYNEQFF. The CDR3 DNA reads TGTGCCAGCAGTGACAGATACAATGAGCAGTTCTTC.